The T cell receptor (beta chain) under discussion was sequenced for a study of CD8+ T cells in alopecia areata. Overall study results and limits: Higher clonality than in normal scalp was seen in lesional scalp, especially alopecia totalis/universalis.

This clone turned up a few times. The antigen remains unidentified. The investigators collected lesional scalp punch biopsies and peripheral blood from alopecia areata patients. Following RNA extraction, reverse transcription yielded cDNA that acted as the sequencing template. Method: immunoSEQ multiplex PCR; TCRdb's copy keeps in-frame clones and lacks some. Of some 130,000 clones in the sample, around 49% were seen once. In germline, CDR1 is SEHNR, CDR2 FQNEAQ (reference sequence). Trimming took off 5 bases at V and 8 bases at J, with 13 bases between the two ends. The CDR3 consists of 13 residues. The genes are TRBV7-9 and TRBJ2-4, with D perhaps matching TRBD2 (5 bases). Sequencing was performed on CD8+ T cells sorted from blood, taken at week 0. The receptor was derived from a human donor with alopecia areata. This CDR3 is CASSPGPGDIQYF. DNA of the CDR3: TGTGCCAGCAGCCCCGGACCCGGGGACATTCAGTACTTC.